This T cell receptor beta chain was sequenced during a study of blood T cell repertoires in COVID-19. Germline loops: CDR1 SQVTM, CDR2 ANQGSEA. The V gene lost 3 bases and the J gene lost 5 bases, with 17 bases spanning the gap. The CDR3 totals 15 residues. Authors' processing steps: Reference gene primer amplification yielded estimated nucleated cell counts. Measured with immunoSEQ multiplex PCR; TCRdb has only the in-frame clones, and not every one. The D gene and trimming were derived from the DNA, and the V and J assignments and clone size from that table. The sample yields fewer than 250,000 clones, around 89% seen once.

V is TRBV29-1 and J is TRBJ1-3; D possibly corresponds to TRBD1 (5 bases). The sample taken for sequencing was peripheral blood. The clonotype was recovered from a man younger than 45 with COVID-19, enrolled during active disease. The CDR3 region has the DNA TGCAGCGTTGACGGTACCGAGACAGTGAGAAACACCATATATTTT. It yields the protein CSVDGTETVRNTIYF. Supplemented by reference TRBV29-1 and TRBJ1-3, the full variable domain reads SAVISQKPSRDICQRGTSLTIQCQVDSQVTMMFWYRQQPGQSLTLIATANQGSEATYESGFVIDKFPISRPNLTFSTLTVSNMSPEDSSIYLCSVDGTETVRNTIYFGEGSWLTVV.